Listed below are T cell receptor beta chains from one sample, sequenced in a study of OX40 agonist ivuxolimab in advanced cancers. Produced via immunoSEQ multiplex PCR; TCRdb's table is partial and in-frame only. The table shows around 64,000 clones, with 75% to 90% occurring only once. Here the sequenced sample was CD4+ or CD8+ T cells sorted from blood, taken in a trial of the OX40 agonist ivuxolimab. The receptors shown here come from an adult with an advanced solid tumor such as melanoma, head and neck, liver or kidney cancer. CDR3s include the opening cysteine and the closing phenylalanine or tryptophan. The order of the fields is clone size, J gene, V gene, D gene, CDR3 protein, CDR3 DNA. D genes are given only for firm matches. The listing skips clone size in some rows; elsewhere it reads once, few, many or a size class.

abundance: -; j_gene: TRBJ1-5; v_gene: TRBV21-1; d_gene: -; CDR3aa: CASSKGRGQPQHF; CDR3nt: TGTGCCAGCAGCAAAGGAAGGGGCCAGCCCCAGCATTTT
abundance: once; j_gene: TRBJ2-7; v_gene: TRBV13; d_gene: -; CDR3aa: CASSARDRTYEQYF; CDR3nt: TGTGCCAGCAGCGCGCGGGACAGAACCTACGAGCAGTACTTC
abundance: -; j_gene: TRBJ1-1; v_gene: TRBV7-3; d_gene: -; CDR3aa: CASSLFMNTEAFF; CDR3nt: TGTGCCAGCAGCCTCTTCATGAACACTGAAGCTTTCTTT
abundance: -; j_gene: TRBJ1-4; v_gene: TRBV7-6; d_gene: -; CDR3aa: CASSLTAGENEKLFF; CDR3nt: TGTGCCAGCAGCTTAACGGCAGGGGAAAATGAAAAACTGTTTTTT
abundance: -; j_gene: TRBJ2-3; v_gene: TRBV2; d_gene: TRBD2; CDR3aa: CASRPGLADQDTQYF; CDR3nt: TGTGCCAGCAGGCCGGGACTAGCGGATCAGGATACGCAGTATTTT
abundance: -; j_gene: TRBJ1-4; v_gene: TRBV27; d_gene: -; CDR3aa: CASSFRARVNEKLFF; CDR3nt: TGTGCCAGCAGTTTCAGGGCTAGGGTTAATGAAAAACTGTTTTTT
abundance: once; j_gene: TRBJ2-6; v_gene: TRBV6-4; d_gene: TRBD2; CDR3aa: CASGPSGRAAGANVLTF; CDR3nt: TGTGCCAGCGGGCCTAGCGGGAGGGCCGCTGGGGCCAACGTCCTGACTTTC
abundance: -; j_gene: TRBJ1-2; v_gene: TRBV29-1; d_gene: -; CDR3aa: CSALTRFHGYTF; CDR3nt: TGCAGCGCCCTCACTCGTTTCCATGGCTACACCTTC
abundance: -; j_gene: TRBJ1-2; v_gene: TRBV4-1; d_gene: -; CDR3aa: CASSLNRVGNYGYTF; CDR3nt: TGCGCCAGCAGCCTTAACAGGGTGGGTAACTATGGCTACACCTTC
abundance: -; j_gene: TRBJ2-5; v_gene: TRBV30; d_gene: TRBD2; CDR3aa: CAWAWTSGGAGETQYF; CDR3nt: TGTGCCTGGGCTTGGACTAGCGGGGGGGCGGGAGAGACCCAGTACTTC
abundance: -; j_gene: TRBJ2-6; v_gene: TRBV27; d_gene: -; CDR3aa: CASSSIGSGANVLTF; CDR3nt: TGTGCCAGCAGTTCGATCGGCTCTGGGGCCAACGTCCTGACTTTC
abundance: -; j_gene: TRBJ2-7; v_gene: TRBV5-5; d_gene: -; CDR3aa: CASSLEGFYEQYF; CDR3nt: TGTGCCAGCAGCTTGGAGGGCTTCTACGAGCAGTACTTC
abundance: -; j_gene: TRBJ2-7; v_gene: TRBV4-2; d_gene: TRBD2; CDR3aa: CASSHYGASGGAQQYF; CDR3nt: TGTGCCAGCAGCCACTATGGCGCTAGCGGGGGGGCCCAGCAGTACTTC
abundance: -; j_gene: TRBJ1-4; v_gene: TRBV2; d_gene: -; CDR3aa: CASSEVIGTNEKLFF; CDR3nt: TGTGCCAGCAGTGAAGTTATCGGGACCAATGAAAAACTGTTTTTT
abundance: few; j_gene: TRBJ2-2; v_gene: TRBV25-1; d_gene: -; CDR3aa: CASRRDTGELFF; CDR3nt: TGTGCCAGCAGACGGGACACCGGGGAGCTGTTTTTT
abundance: once; j_gene: TRBJ2-5; v_gene: TRBV15; d_gene: -; CDR3aa: CATSRWGLSETQYF; CDR3nt: TGTGCCACCAGCAGATGGGGACTCTCGGAGACCCAGTACTTC
abundance: once; j_gene: TRBJ2-2; v_gene: TRBV2; d_gene: TRBD2; CDR3aa: CASSVVAGNTGELFF; CDR3nt: TGTGCCAGCAGTGTTGTAGCGGGAAACACCGGGGAGCTGTTTTTT
abundance: -; j_gene: TRBJ1-2; v_gene: TRBV6-1; d_gene: -; CDR3aa: CASSWQGRSLWGYTF; CDR3nt: TGTGCCAGCAGTTGGCAGGGCCGCTCCCTATGGGGCTACACCTTC
abundance: -; j_gene: TRBJ1-1; v_gene: TRBV7-3; d_gene: TRBD1; CDR3aa: CASSLQGGYTEAFF; CDR3nt: TGTGCCAGCAGCCTCCAGGGGGGGTACACTGAAGCTTTCTTT
abundance: -; j_gene: TRBJ2-2; v_gene: TRBV5-1; d_gene: -; CDR3aa: CASSLAGGAGELFF; CDR3nt: TGCGCCAGCAGCTTGGCCGGCGGGGCCGGGGAGCTGTTTTTT
abundance: -; j_gene: TRBJ2-1; v_gene: TRBV7-9; d_gene: TRBD2; CDR3aa: CASSSIIGSGSNNEQFF; CDR3nt: TGTGCCAGCAGCTCAATCATTGGGAGCGGGAGTAACAATGAGCAGTTCTTC
abundance: -; j_gene: TRBJ1-5; v_gene: TRBV11-1; d_gene: -; CDR3aa: CASSFSGADSNQPQHF; CDR3nt: TGTGCCAGCAGCTTCTCAGGGGCAGATAGCAATCAGCCCCAGCATTTT
abundance: -; j_gene: TRBJ1-1; v_gene: TRBV7-2; d_gene: -; CDR3aa: CASSPREGSGTEAFF; CDR3nt: TGTGCCAGCAGCCCGCGGGAGGGTAGCGGAACTGAAGCTTTCTTT
abundance: -; j_gene: TRBJ1-4; v_gene: TRBV5-4; d_gene: -; CDR3aa: CASSLKGPNEKLFF; CDR3nt: TGTGCCAGCAGCTTAAAGGGGCCTAATGAAAAACTGTTTTTT
abundance: -; j_gene: TRBJ1-2; v_gene: TRBV2; d_gene: TRBD1; CDR3aa: CASKLTGNHYGYTF; CDR3nt: TGTGCCAGCAAACTGACAGGGAACCACTATGGCTACACCTTC
abundance: once; j_gene: TRBJ1-2; v_gene: TRBV4-1; d_gene: -; CDR3aa: CASSQFPRIANYGYTF; CDR3nt: TGCGCCAGCAGCCAATTTCCAAGGATCGCTAACTATGGCTACACCTTC
abundance: -; j_gene: TRBJ1-5; v_gene: TRBV6-1; d_gene: -; CDR3aa: CASSGQGGNQPQHF; CDR3nt: TGTGCCAGCAGTGGGCAGGGTGGCAATCAGCCCCAGCATTTT
abundance: -; j_gene: TRBJ1-1; v_gene: TRBV5-4; d_gene: -; CDR3aa: CASSFTVDTEAFF; CDR3nt: TGTGCCAGCAGCTTTACAGTGGACACTGAAGCTTTCTTT
abundance: -; j_gene: TRBJ1-2; v_gene: TRBV6-5; d_gene: -; CDR3aa: CATHSGDKSSGYTF; CDR3nt: TGTGCCACCCATTCAGGGGACAAATCGTCCGGCTACACCTTC
abundance: -; j_gene: TRBJ1-1; v_gene: TRBV10-2; d_gene: -; CDR3aa: CASREGNTEAFF; CDR3nt: TGCGCCAGCAGGGAAGGGAACACTGAAGCTTTCTTT
abundance: -; j_gene: TRBJ2-1; v_gene: TRBV4-1; d_gene: TRBD2; CDR3aa: CASSHTTSGSSYNEQFF; CDR3nt: TGCGCCAGCAGCCACACCACTAGCGGGAGCTCCTACAATGAGCAGTTCTTC
abundance: -; j_gene: TRBJ2-2; v_gene: TRBV5-4; d_gene: TRBD1; CDR3aa: CASSRGQTNTGELFF; CDR3nt: TGTGCCAGCAGCAGGGGACAGACAAACACCGGGGAGCTGTTTTTT
abundance: -; j_gene: TRBJ2-1; v_gene: TRBV11-3; d_gene: TRBD1; CDR3aa: CASSLGQGRGGDEQFF; CDR3nt: TGTGCCAGCAGCTTAGGACAGGGAAGAGGAGGCGATGAGCAGTTCTTC
abundance: -; j_gene: TRBJ2-7; v_gene: TRBV5-1; d_gene: -; CDR3aa: CASSYGQSDTTIYEQYF; CDR3nt: TGCGCCAGCAGCTACGGACAGAGCGACACAACGATCTACGAGCAGTACTTC
abundance: -; j_gene: TRBJ2-2; v_gene: TRBV4-1; d_gene: TRBD1; CDR3aa: CASSQRGTGRNTGELFF; CDR3nt: TGCGCCAGCAGCCAAAGGGGGACAGGGAGGAACACCGGGGAGCTGTTTTTT
abundance: -; j_gene: TRBJ1-2; v_gene: TRBV27; d_gene: -; CDR3aa: CASSLKGFDGYTF; CDR3nt: TGTGCCAGCAGTTTAAAGGGGTTCGATGGCTACACCTTC
abundance: -; j_gene: TRBJ1-6; v_gene: TRBV18; d_gene: -; CDR3aa: CASSPPQTGVFGSPLHF; CDR3nt: TGTGCCAGCTCACCACCACAAACGGGAGTTTTCGGCTCACCCCTCCACTTT
abundance: -; j_gene: TRBJ1-6; v_gene: TRBV10-3; d_gene: -; CDR3aa: CAISDGPGLRNSPLHF; CDR3nt: TGTGCCATCAGTGATGGACCAGGGTTGCGAAATTCACCCCTCCACTTT
abundance: -; j_gene: TRBJ2-1; v_gene: TRBV6-5; d_gene: TRBD1; CDR3aa: CASSGTGNNEQFF; CDR3nt: TGTGCCAGCAGCGGGACAGGGAACAATGAGCAGTTCTTC
abundance: few; j_gene: TRBJ1-6; v_gene: TRBV5-8; d_gene: -; CDR3aa: CASNYMGSSYNSPLHF; CDR3nt: TGTGCCAGCAATTACATGGGAAGCTCCTATAATTCACCCCTCCACTTT
abundance: -; j_gene: TRBJ2-2; v_gene: TRBV6-6; d_gene: -; CDR3aa: CASSYSGGHTGELFF; CDR3nt: TGTGCCAGCAGTTACTCCGGGGGGCACACCGGGGAGCTGTTTTTT
abundance: -; j_gene: TRBJ2-1; v_gene: TRBV28; d_gene: -; CDR3aa: CASSLAISYNEQFF; CDR3nt: TGTGCCAGCAGTTTAGCGATCTCCTACAATGAGCAGTTCTTC
abundance: -; j_gene: TRBJ1-5; v_gene: TRBV19; d_gene: TRBD1; CDR3aa: CASSVGQGLIQPQHF; CDR3nt: TGTGCCAGTAGTGTCGGACAGGGGCTTATTCAGCCCCAGCATTTT
abundance: once; j_gene: TRBJ1-3; v_gene: TRBV9; d_gene: -; CDR3aa: CASSVASRSPGNTIYF; CDR3nt: TGTGCCAGCAGCGTAGCTTCGAGGTCCCCCGGAAACACCATATATTTT
abundance: -; j_gene: TRBJ2-3; v_gene: TRBV5-6; d_gene: -; CDR3aa: CASSLAVTQYF; CDR3nt: TGTGCCAGCAGCTTGGCAGTGACGCAGTATTTT
abundance: -; j_gene: TRBJ2-2; v_gene: TRBV7-2; d_gene: -; CDR3aa: CASSLEGYSNTGELFF; CDR3nt: TGTGCCAGCAGCTTAGAGGGGTACTCGAACACCGGGGAGCTGTTTTTT
abundance: -; j_gene: TRBJ2-5; v_gene: TRBV5-1; d_gene: -; CDR3aa: CASSLVVRGWVQTQYF; CDR3nt: TGCGCCAGCAGCTTGGTTGTGCGGGGATGGGTGCAGACCCAGTACTTC
abundance: -; j_gene: TRBJ1-5; v_gene: TRBV5-6; d_gene: -; CDR3aa: CASSFLRDSNQPQHF; CDR3nt: TGTGCCAGCAGTTTCCTGAGGGACAGCAATCAGCCCCAGCATTTT
abundance: -; j_gene: TRBJ2-7; v_gene: TRBV6-1; d_gene: TRBD2; CDR3aa: CASSEGTSGHYEQYF; CDR3nt: TGTGCCAGCAGTGAAGGGACTAGCGGGCACTACGAGCAGTACTTC
abundance: -; j_gene: TRBJ1-1; v_gene: TRBV11-2; d_gene: -; CDR3aa: CASSGMGVGEAFF; CDR3nt: TGTGCCAGCAGCGGTATGGGGGTCGGTGAAGCTTTCTTT
abundance: -; j_gene: TRBJ2-7; v_gene: TRBV4-1; d_gene: -; CDR3aa: CASSYPGGSGEQYF; CDR3nt: TGCGCCAGCAGCTACCCTGGGGGCAGTGGCGAGCAGTACTTC
abundance: -; j_gene: TRBJ1-2; v_gene: TRBV4-2; d_gene: TRBD1; CDR3aa: CASSQGVLAGGSRGYTF; CDR3nt: TGTGCCAGCAGCCAAGGGGTTTTGGCAGGGGGGTCGAGGGGCTACACCTTC